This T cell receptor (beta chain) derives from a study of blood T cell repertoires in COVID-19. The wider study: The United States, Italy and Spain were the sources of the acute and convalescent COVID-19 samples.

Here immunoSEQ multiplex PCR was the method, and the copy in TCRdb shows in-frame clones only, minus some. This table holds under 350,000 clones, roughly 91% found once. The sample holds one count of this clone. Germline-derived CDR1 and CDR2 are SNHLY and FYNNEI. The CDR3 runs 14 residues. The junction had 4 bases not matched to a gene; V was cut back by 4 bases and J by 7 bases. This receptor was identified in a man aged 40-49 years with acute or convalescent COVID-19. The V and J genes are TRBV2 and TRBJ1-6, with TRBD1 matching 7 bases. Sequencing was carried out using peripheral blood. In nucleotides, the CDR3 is TGTGCCAGCAGTGGGGGACAGTTGAATTCACCCCTCCACTTT. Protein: CASSGGQLNSPLHF.